These T cell receptor beta chains were read from a single sample in a study of cytomegalovirus exposure and HLA in healthy donors. The method was immunoSEQ multiplex PCR; TCRdb's version includes in-frame clones alone and lacks a portion of them. Of about 190,000 clones listed, about 80% were seen once; the top ten hold 2.2%. Sequencing was performed on PBMCs. The receptors shown here come from a woman younger than 45 in good health and CMV-seronegative. CDR3s include the opening cysteine and the closing phenylalanine or tryptophan. The D gene is left open where the match is weak. Where a row states a size, it is once, few, many or the class of an expanded clone; other rows omit it.

TRBV5-5	.	.	TRBJ1-5	CASSSVYSNQPQHF	TGTGCCAGCAGCTCAGTATATAGCAATCAGCCCCAGCATTTT
TRBV15	TRBD1	.	TRBJ1-1	CATSSGQGGGNTEAFF	TGTGCCACCAGCAGCGGACAGGGGGGCGGTAACACTGAAGCTTTCTTT
TRBV5-1	.	few	TRBJ2-7	CASSSPRDSGTYEQYF	TGCGCCAGCAGCTCCCCCCGGGACTCGGGTACCTACGAGCAGTACTTC
TRBV10-3	TRBD1	.	TRBJ1-2	CATRGQGIRGYTF	TGTGCCACCCGGGGACAGGGGATTAGGGGCTACACCTTC
TRBV4-1	.	.	TRBJ2-1	CASRWRAEDQLADEQFF	TGCGCCAGCAGGTGGAGGGCGGAGGACCAGCTTGCCGATGAGCAGTTCTTC
TRBV28	.	.	TRBJ1-2	CASSLDRSYGYTF	TGTGCCAGCAGTTTAGACAGGTCTTATGGCTACACCTTC
TRBV6-1	.	.	TRBJ2-7	CASRRDGSYEQHF	TGTGCCAGCAGACGGGATGGCTCCTACGAGCAGCACTTC
TRBV6-6	.	.	TRBJ1-2	CASSLGGSDYGYTF	TGTGCCAGCAGCCTCGGAGGATCGGACTATGGCTACACCTTC
TRBV2	.	.	TRBJ1-5	CASSQQGLQHQPQHF	TGTGCCAGCAGTCAACAGGGCCTTCAGCATCAGCCCCAGCATTTT
TRBV5-1	.	.	TRBJ2-1	CASGAGQIPEQFF	TGCGCCAGCGGAGCCGGACAGATCCCGGAGCAGTTCTTC
TRBV9	.	few	TRBJ1-2	CASTKTGSGGYTF	TGTGCCAGCACCAAAACAGGGAGCGGCGGCTACACCTTC
TRBV19	TRBD1	.	TRBJ1-5	CASSIGGQSISNQPQHF	TGTGCCAGTAGTATCGGGGGACAGTCGATTAGCAATCAGCCCCAGCATTTT
TRBV6-5	TRBD2	.	TRBJ2-7	CASSYVGGDYEQYF	TGTGCCAGCAGTTACGTGGGGGGGGACTACGAGCAGTACTTC
TRBV7-7	.	few	TRBJ2-5	CASSLGYRETQYF	TGTGCCAGCAGCTTAGGCTACAGGGAGACCCAGTACTTC
TRBV9	.	.	TRBJ2-7	CASSVGGSYEQYF	TGTGCCAGCAGCGTGGGGGGAAGCTACGAGCAGTACTTC
TRBV4-3	TRBD2	.	TRBJ2-5	CASSQGTSGGQETQYF	TGCGCCAGCAGCCAGGGGACTAGCGGGGGCCAAGAGACCCAGTACTTC
TRBV5-1	.	.	TRBJ1-2	CASSSLTDYGYTF	TGCGCCAGCAGCTCCCTGACAGACTATGGCTACACCTTC